A selection of T cell receptor beta chains follows, all from one sample in a study of cytotoxic CD8 clonotypes in ibrutinib-treated CLL. Data came from immunoSEQ multiplex PCR; TCRdb stores just in-frame clones and leaves some out. The repertoire holds roughly 220,000 clones, about four fifths seen once, with over 9.5% in the top ten. Sequenced material: PBMCs, taken after 12 months of ibrutinib treatment. The receptors shown here come from a human donor with chronic lymphocytic leukemia. CDR3s include the opening cysteine and the closing phenylalanine or tryptophan. D genes are given only for firm matches. Clone size is not always given. Where it is, it says once, few, many or a class for expanded clones.

j_gene,d_gene,abundance,v_gene,CDR3aa,CDR3nt
TRBJ1-2,TRBD1,few,TRBV6-5,CASSTDRGHGYTF,TGTGCCAGCAGTACAGACAGGGGGCATGGCTACACCTTC
TRBJ2-6,.,.,TRBV19,CASMSQLASGANVLTF,TGTGCCAGTATGAGCCAGTTGGCCTCTGGGGCCAACGTCCTGACTTTC
TRBJ2-2,.,once,TRBV6-5,CASSYEPTGYTGELFF,TGTGCCAGCAGTTACGAGCCCACAGGGTACACCGGGGAGCTGTTTTTT
TRBJ2-7,.,.,TRBV7-9,CASSQDREESPYEQYF,TGTGCCAGCAGCCAAGACAGGGAGGAGTCTCCCTACGAGCAGTACTTC
TRBJ2-2,TRBD2,.,TRBV9,CASSAFTGTSGGAITGELFF,TGTGCCAGCAGCGCCTTCACCGGGACTAGCGGGGGGGCCATCACCGGGGAGCTGTTTTTT
TRBJ1-2,.,.,TRBV28,CASSLSGNYGYTF,TGTGCCAGCAGTTTATCAGGGAACTATGGCTACACCTTC
TRBJ2-3,TRBD2,.,TRBV4-1,CASSQHGLVTDTQYF,TGCGCCAGCAGCCAACACGGACTAGTTACCGATACGCAGTATTTT
TRBJ1-2,TRBD1,once,TRBV28,CASRPGQDYGYTF,TGTGCCAGCAGACCCGGACAGGACTATGGCTACACCTTC
TRBJ2-1,.,.,TRBV6-5,CASTLGAGSYNEQFF,TGTGCCAGCACCCTAGGTGCGGGAAGCTACAATGAGCAGTTCTTC
TRBJ1-2,.,.,TRBV10-3,CATRNGWGEGYGYTF,TGTGCCACAAGAAACGGGTGGGGCGAAGGCTATGGCTACACCTTC
TRBJ2-2,TRBD2,.,TRBV19,CASSYSSSGTGELFF,TGTGCCAGTAGTTATTCGTCTAGCGGCACCGGGGAGCTGTTTTTT
TRBJ1-3,.,.,TRBV14,CASSQGWSGNTIYF,TGTGCCAGCAGCCAAGGGTGGTCTGGAAACACCATATATTTT
TRBJ2-7,TRBD2,.,TRBV15,CATSTRLAEDNPTYEQYF,TGTGCCACCAGCACTCGACTAGCGGAAGATAACCCTACCTACGAGCAGTACTTC
TRBJ2-1,TRBD2,.,TRBV2,CASSEYRTSGEQFF,TGTGCCAGCAGTGAATATAGGACTAGCGGTGAGCAGTTCTTC
TRBJ1-6,.,once,TRBV27,CASSLGGSYNSPLHF,TGTGCCAGCAGTTTGGGGGGCTCCTATAATTCACCCCTCCACTTT
TRBJ2-5,.,.,TRBV29-1,CSVTGLGETQYF,TGCAGCGTCACAGGGCTTGGAGAGACCCAGTACTTC
TRBJ2-1,.,.,TRBV21-1,CASSKGSGTSGDPEQFF,TGTGCCAGCAGCAAGGGGTCCGGGACTAGCGGGGATCCTGAGCAGTTCTTC
TRBJ2-3,TRBD2,.,TRBV27,CASSSRLAGTDTQYF,TGTGCCAGCAGTTCCAGACTAGCGGGCACAGATACGCAGTATTTT
TRBJ1-1,.,.,TRBV5-4,CATMRGGTRNTEAFF,TGTGCCACCATGAGGGGGGGGACAAGGAACACTGAAGCTTTCTTT
TRBJ2-2,.,many,TRBV5-5,CASGIRNGELFF,TGTGCCAGCGGAATTCGGAACGGGGAGCTGTTTTTT
TRBJ2-7,.,.,TRBV5-1,CASSLGQDIEQYF,TGCGCCAGCAGCTTGGGACAAGATATAGAGCAGTACTTC
TRBJ2-5,.,.,TRBV15,CATSRGAQETQYF,TGTGCCACCAGCCGGGGGGCGCAAGAGACCCAGTACTTC
TRBJ1-4,TRBD1,once,TRBV29-1,CSVGRTGGNEKLFF,TGCAGCGTCGGGCGGACAGGGGGAAATGAAAAACTGTTTTTT
TRBJ2-3,TRBD2,once,TRBV23-1,CASSQSRRLAGITDTQYF,TGCGCCAGCAGTCAATCTCGACGGCTAGCGGGGATCACAGATACGCAGTATTTT
TRBJ1-2,.,.,TRBV7-9,CASSLAIGGQFDYTF,TGTGCCAGCAGCTTAGCCATAGGAGGGCAGTTCGACTACACCTTC